These 31 T cell receptor beta chains share one sample of origin, sequenced in a study of T cells in Graves' hyperthyroidism and ophthalmopathy. Amplification yielded TCR beta CDR3 regions, with RNA transcripts as the source. Primed by the HTBI set, a first-round RT-PCR was run on the TCR CDR3. In TCRdb, the multiplex PCR reads were re-called with MiXCR into one record per CDR3 protein. This sample yields about 320,000 distinct CDR3 sequences, of which 16% are seen a single time; 33% belongs to the top ten. Sequenced material: blood. The receptor source for this set is a man aged 25 to 40 with Graves' hyperthyroidism.

This clonotype was seen many times. This chain uses TRBV18 with TRBJ1-1; D remains ambiguous. The CDR3 is made up of 13 amino acids. In germline, CDR1 is KGHSH, CDR2 LQKENI. The V end lost 5 bases, the J end lost 2 bases, and 9 bases lay between the germline ends. In nucleotides, the CDR3 is TGTGCCAGCTCAGGGGTTATTAACACTGAAGCTTTCTTT. Translating gives CASSGVINTEAFF.

The table lists this clonotype with many counts. V is TRBV27 and J is TRBJ2-3; D possibly corresponds to TRBD1 (6 bases). V was pared by 5 bases and J by 2 bases, with 20 bases between. Germline CDR1 reads MNHEY; CDR2 reads SMNVEV (reference sequence). The CDR3 totals 17 residues. The chain's CDR3 is CASSPTSGTSYTDTQYF. CDR3 bases: TGTGCCAGCAGTCCTACCTCCGGGACAAGTTACACAGATACGCAGTATTTT.

The genes are TRBV20-1 and TRBJ1-5; possibly TRBD1 for D (5 bases). CDR1 and CDR2 (germline): DFQATT, SNEGSKA (reference sequence). Trimming left V 3 bases short and J 0 bases short, with 15 bases between. The CDR3 extends over 16 amino acids. This CDR3 is CSASPWGVYSNQPQHF. DNA for the CDR3: TGCAGTGCTAGCCCATGGGGGGTGTATAGCAATCAGCCCCAGCATTTT.

This clonotype was seen many times. The chain combines TRBV20-1 with TRBJ2-1; no clear D. The germline V gene has CDR1 DFQATT and CDR2 SNEGSKA (reference sequence). The V end was cut by 4 bases, the J end by 2 bases, with 12 bases between. The CDR3 is 14 amino acids. The CDR3 is CSAIRPNAYNEQFF. CDR3 in DNA: TGCAGTGCTATTCGGCCAAACGCCTACAATGAGCAGTTCTTC.

In regard to this clonotype: A single base separates this from a much larger clone, so it may be a read error. The chain combines TRBV29-1 with TRBJ2-7; a weak D match, TRBD1 (5 bases). V dropped 7 bases and J dropped 9 bases, with 19 bases sitting between them. Germline CDR1 SQVTM, CDR2 ANQGSEA. The CDR3 consists of 12 residues. The DNA for the CDR3 is TGCAGCGCTGTCGACAGTTTTACGGGGCAGTACTTC. Translation: CSAVDSFTGQYF.

This clonotype was counted many times. The V and J genes are TRBV5-1 and TRBJ2-7; either TRBD1 or TRBD2 may supply D (5 bases each). Germline V gives CDR1 SGHRS, CDR2 YFSETQ. CDR3 length: 15 amino acids. With 6 bases removed from V and 2 bases from J, the gap between germline ends came to 18 bases. The CDR3: CASTPREGSPYEQYF. DNA for the CDR3: TGCGCCAGCACCCCGAGAGAGGGGTCCCCCTACGAGCAGTACTTC.

This clonotype was detected ten times or more. V usage is TRBV19 and J usage is TRBJ1-1; 9 bases agree with TRBD1. J gave up 5 bases and V 4 bases, and 5 bases lay outside the gene matches. CDR1 is LNHDA, CDR2 SQIVND, per germline (reference sequence). This CDR3 spans 14 amino acids. The CDR3: CASSTLTGGTEAFF. CDR3 nucleotide sequence: TGTGCCAGTAGTACCTTGACAGGGGGAACTGAAGCTTTCTTT. The full variable domain, rest sourced from reference TRBV19 and TRBJ1-1, is DGGITQSPKYLFRKEGQNVTLSCEQNLNHDAMYWYRQDPGQGLRLIYYSQIVNDFQKGDIAEGYSVSREKKESFPLTVTSAQKNPTAFYLCASSTLTGGTEAFFGQGTRLTVV.

This clonotype was seen many times. Written as DNA, the CDR3 is TGTGCCAGCAGCCCGTCGACCCAATCCGGGACTAGCGACCCCGGGGAGCTGTTTTTT. Translated: CASSPSTQSGTSDPGELFF. The chain uses TRBV7-3 and TRBJ2-2; 10 nucleotides line up with TRBD2. Germline values: CDR1 SGHTA, CDR2 FQGTGA. This CDR3 has 19 amino acids. V was clipped by 5 bases and J by 6 bases; unmatched bases: 18. The full variable domain, rest sourced from reference TRBV7-3 and TRBJ2-2, is GAGVSQTPSNKVTEKGKYVELRCDPISGHTALYWYRQSLGQGPEFLIYFQGTGAADDSGLPNDRFFAVRPEGSVSTLKIQRTERGDSAVYLCASSPSTQSGTSDPGELFFGEGSRLTVL.

CDR3 coding DNA: TGCGCCAGCAGGACCGTGGACAGGAGTAATTCACCCCTCCACTTT. This gives the protein CASRTVDRSNSPLHF. This chain connects TRBV4-1 to TRBJ1-6, with 7 positions matching TRBD1. This CDR3 contains 15 residues. Germline trimming cut 6 bases from V and 6 bases from J; bases unmatched to any gene: 8. Germline CDR1 is MGHRA and CDR2 is YSYEKL.

In the case of this clonotype: This clone may be a read error of a much larger clone one base away. This chain joins TRBV2 and TRBJ2-2, with 11 positions matching TRBD1. Trimming cost V 6 bases and J 6 bases; bases outside gene matches: 6. The CDR3 consists of 15 residues. Germline CDR1 reads SNHLY; CDR2 reads FYNNEI. The CDR3 nucleotides are TGTGCCAGCAGAACCGGGACAGGGGGGGCCGGGGAGCTGTTTTTT. Translation gives CASRTGTGGAGELFF.

J is TRBJ1-3 and V is TRBV12-3 or TRBV12-4; D unresolved. Trimming pared 8 bases from V and 0 bases from J, leaving 29 bases between. The CDR3 contains 20 residues. This chain's CDR3 is CASYPFRREMGATSGNTIYF. In nucleotides, the CDR3 is TGTGCCAGCTATCCCTTTCGGCGAGAGATGGGAGCCACCTCTGGAAACACCATATATTTT.

This clonotype showed up just a few times. The V call is TRBV6-1, the J call TRBJ2-7, with no clear D. The CDR3 has 13 amino acids. The V gene's germline CDR1 is MNHNS and CDR2 SASEGT. V was cut by 3 bases and J by 5 bases, with 11 bases left in between. The CDR3 sequence: CASSETQLHEQYF. The CDR3 coding sequence is TGTGCCAGCAGTGAGACACAGCTCCACGAGCAGTACTTC.

This clonotype was seen ten or more times. The CDR3 reads CASSLGGSTETQYF. CDR3 nucleotide sequence: TGTGCCAGCAGCTTGGGAGGATCCACGGAGACCCAGTACTTC. The genes are TRBV7-9 and TRBJ2-5; D is perhaps TRBD2 (6 bases). Germline values: CDR1 SEHNR, CDR2 FQNEAQ (reference sequence). The CDR3 extends over 14 amino acids. Trimming took 3 bases from V and 5 from J, leaving 13 bases between them.

This clonotype was picked up many times. This rearrangement joins TRBV28 to TRBJ2-7; D is perhaps TRBD2 (5 bases). Per germline, CDR1 MDHEN and CDR2 SYDVKM. CDR3 length equals 15 residues. The V and J ends lost 6 bases and 5 bases respectively, with 20 bases between them. CDR3 coding DNA: TGTGCCAGCAGACTGCCGGGAAGTGGAGTCAACGAGCAGTACTTC. It translates to CASRLPGSGVNEQYF.

This clonotype has a handful of counts. This chain joins TRBV20-1 and TRBJ2-4; the D gene is possibly TRBD2 (5 bases). Germline V gene lookup returns CDR1 DFQATT and CDR2 SNEGSKA (reference sequence). Trimming took off 3 bases at V and 7 bases at J, with 19 bases between the two ends. This CDR3 is built from 15 residues. CDR3 amino acids: CSASKSGSARNIQYF. The CDR3 bases are TGCAGTGCTAGTAAATCGGGGTCTGCACGGAACATTCAGTACTTC.

The genes are TRBV9 and TRBJ2-5, with 9 positions matching TRBD2. Germline values: CDR1 SGDLS, CDR2 YYNGEE. With V trimmed by 0 bases and J by 4 bases, 4 bases remained unmatched. The CDR3 has 15 residues. Here the CDR3 reads CASSVEGLARETQYF. CDR3 nucleotide sequence: TGTGCCAGCAGCGTAGAAGGACTAGCGAGAGAGACCCAGTACTTC.

This clonotype has ten or more counts. The V and J genes are TRBV18 and TRBJ1-5; TRBD1 might be the D (6 bases). The germline V and J ends were trimmed by 3 bases and 13 bases, with 16 bases remaining between them. This CDR3 comprises 13 residues. The V gene's germline CDR1 is KGHSH and CDR2 LQKENI. CDR3 bases: TGTGCCAGCTCACCGCCCGACAGGACCCTTCAGCATTTT. This encodes CASSPPDRTLQHF.

This clonotype was recorded many times. The rearrangement uses TRBV7-3 and TRBJ2-3; 8 bases agree with TRBD2. The CDR3 loop spans 15 amino acids. In germline, CDR1 is SGHTA, CDR2 FQGTGA. Losses at the gene ends were 3 bases for V and 2 bases for J; bases not matched to a gene: 4. The CDR3 DNA sequence: TGTGCCAGCAGCTTGGTAGCGGGGCACACAGATACGCAGTATTTT. It codes for CASSLVAGHTDTQYF.

This clonotype has at least ten counts. A read error may produce the germline difference seen at one junction end. The CDR3 spells CASSLSGGYGYTF. In DNA form, the CDR3 reads TGTGCCAGCAGTTTATCTGGTGGCTATGGCTACACCTTC. The rearrangement uses TRBV5-1 and TRBJ1-2, with no clear D. Germline CDR1 and CDR2: SGHRS and YFSETQ. This CDR3 comprises 13 residues.

This sequence joins TRBV19 and TRBJ1-4; TRBD1 matches at 7 bases. Per the germline V gene, CDR1 is LNHDA and CDR2 is SQIVND (reference sequence). The V and J ends lost 5 bases and 2 bases, in that order; junction bases with no gene match: 11. The CDR3 consists of 17 residues. CDR3 residues: CASSDRGQLLTNEKLFF. The CDR3 DNA reads as TGTGCCAGTAGTGACCGGGGACAGCTTTTGACTAATGAAAAACTGTTTTTT.

The table lists this clonotype with many counts. The genes are TRBV28 and TRBJ1-1; a weak D match, TRBD1 (6 bases). CDR1 and CDR2 (germline): MDHEN, SYDVKM. The V end was cut by 5 bases, the J end by 7 bases, with 11 bases between. This CDR3 comprises 12 residues. In DNA form, the CDR3 reads TGTGCCAGCAGTCCCCCAGGGGATGAAGCTTTCTTT. This sequence encodes CASSPPGDEAFF.

This clonotype was observed many times. The chain is built from TRBV20-1 and TRBJ2-1; the D is unclear. CDR3 length equals 14 residues. Germline V lookup: CDR1 DFQATT, CDR2 SNEGSKA (reference sequence). Trimming took off 5 bases at V and 1 base at J, with 12 bases between the two ends. For the CDR3, the DNA is TGCAGTGCTGCCTCACCCGGGTCCTACAATGAGCAGTTCTTC. Its protein is CSAASPGSYNEQFF.

This clonotype came up a few times. The rearrangement joins TRBV9 to TRBJ1-2; no definite D call. Germline V CDR1 and CDR2: SGDLS, YYNGEE. This CDR3 region has 14 residues. Trimming pared 4 bases from V and 3 bases from J, leaving 13 bases between. CDR3: CASSPRTAHYGYTF. The CDR3 DNA follows: TGTGCCAGCAGCCCCCGGACGGCTCACTATGGCTACACCTTC.

This clonotype was found a few times. The V call is TRBV15, the J call TRBJ2-7; possible D gene TRBD2, 6 bases. V was clipped by 5 bases and J by 5 bases, with 13 bases between them. Germline-derived CDR1 and CDR2 are LNHNV and YYDKDF (reference sequence). This CDR3 comprises 13 residues. The CDR3 is CATSRDFANEQYF. The DNA for the CDR3 is TGTGCCACCAGCCGGGACTTTGCCAACGAGCAGTACTTC.

This chain links TRBV7-2 with TRBJ2-1, with 9 bases fitting TRBD2. Gene TRBJ2-7 matches the end of the DNA better, so the J call may be wrong. Germline V CDR1 and CDR2: SGHTA, FQGNSA. CDR3 length: 15 amino acids. The CDR3 bases are TGTGCCAGCAGCTCAAGCCTAGCGGGACTTAATGAGCAGTACTTC. Its protein is CASSSSLAGLNEQYF.

This clonotype has at least ten counts. The chain carries TRBV5-4 and TRBJ2-5, with D possibly being TRBD2 (6 bases). This CDR3 comprises 14 residues. Germline V gene data show CDR1 as SGHNT and CDR2 as YYREEE (reference sequence). V was cut by 0 bases and J by 3 bases, with 9 bases left in between. The CDR3 sequence is CASSLGASEETQYF. DNA for the CDR3: TGTGCCAGCAGCTTGGGTGCTAGCGAAGAGACCCAGTACTTC.

This clonotype was recorded at least ten times. CDR3 DNA sequence: TGCAGCGTTGAAACGGACAGGGAAGAGACCCAGTACTTC. It specifies CSVETDREETQYF. The V gene is TRBV29-1, the J gene TRBJ2-5, with 8 positions matching TRBD1. Germline CDR1 reads SQVTM; CDR2 reads ANQGSEA. CDR3 length: 13 residues. The junction had 2 bases not matched to a gene; V was cut back by 2 bases and J by 3 bases.

This clonotype was counted at least ten times. The CDR3 loop is CASSQEWTGDSRFYTEAFF. CDR3 nucleotides: TGTGCCAGCAGCCAAGAGTGGACAGGGGACAGTCGGTTCTACACTGAAGCTTTCTTT. The V call is TRBV3-1, the J call TRBJ1-1, with 9 bases fitting TRBD1. This CDR3 has 19 amino acids. Trimming at V came to 0 bases and at J to 3 bases, leaving 14 bases not matched to a gene. Germline lookup yields CDR1 LGHDT and CDR2 YNNKEL (reference sequence).

The table lists this clonotype with many counts. CDR3 loop: CATSRTGRGELFF. The CDR3 DNA reads as TGTGCCACCAGTCGGACAGGTCGCGGGGAGCTGTTTTTT. The chain is built from TRBV24-1 and TRBJ2-2; 7 bases line up with TRBD1. Trimming removed 6 bases from V and 7 bases from J; junction bases left unmatched: 4. CDR3 length equals 13 residues. Germline V gives CDR1 KGHDR, CDR2 SFDVKD.

This clonotype has ten or more counts. The rearrangement joins TRBV28 to TRBJ1-5; maybe TRBD1 (5 bases). Germline CDR1 and CDR2: MDHEN and SYDVKM. Trimming took 5 bases from V and 3 from J, leaving 11 bases between them. The CDR3 consists of 14 residues. The chain's CDR3 is CASSPDRNNQPQHF. CDR3 in DNA: TGTGCCAGCAGTCCCGACAGAAACAATCAGCCCCAGCATTTT.

This clonotype was detected a few times. This chain joins TRBV7-8 and TRBJ1-6; no clear D. This CDR3 is 15 amino acids long. Germline loops: CDR1 SGHVS, CDR2 FQNEAQ. Deletions cut 3 bases from V and 0 bases from J, with 6 bases between. The CDR3 loop reads CASSFGVSYNSPLHF. The CDR3 bases are TGTGCCAGCAGCTTTGGGGTCTCCTATAATTCACCCCTCCACTTT.